Each of the 8 T cell receptor beta chains below was sequenced from the same sample in a study of T-cell reconstitution after alpha-beta-depleted transplantation in children. Unique molecular identifiers were incorporated into the prepared TCRbeta library. Each CDR3 protein gets one entry after TCRdb re-called the PCR reads with MiXCR. Of approximately 220,000 distinct CDR3 sequences listed, 17% are singletons. The source was PBMCs, mostly from graft donor cells, collected 360 days after TCRalphabeta/CD19-depleted stem cell transplant. These TCRs come from a male patient between 2 and 15 years old who had a stem cell transplant for acute lymphoblastic leukemia, so the T cells may come from the graft donor.

At least ten counts were recorded for this clonotype. This rearrangement joins TRBV27 to TRBJ2-7; D might be TRBD2 (6 bases). The CDR3 consists of 13 residues. The V and J ends lost 5 bases and 7 bases respectively, with 15 bases between them. Germline loops: CDR1 MNHEY, CDR2 SMNVEV (reference sequence). The CDR3 is CASSPGGYGEQYF. In DNA form, the CDR3 reads TGTGCCAGCAGTCCTGGAGGGTACGGTGAGCAGTACTTC.

This clonotype was observed a handful of times. This CDR3 reads CASSPRSNGADTQYF. The CDR3 DNA is TGCGCCAGCAGCCCCCGATCTAATGGTGCAGATACGCAGTATTTT. The V gene is TRBV5-1, the J gene TRBJ2-3; D remains ambiguous. V shed 4 bases and J shed 4 bases, with 16 bases lying between them. Germline V lookup: CDR1 SGHRS, CDR2 YFSETQ. The CDR3 contains 15 residues.

V gene TRBV5-1 combines with J gene TRBJ2-5; tentatively, D is TRBD1 (6 bases). Trimming cost V 2 bases and J 4 bases, with 9 bases left between them. CDR3 length: 13 amino acids. Looked up from germline, CDR1 is SGHRS and CDR2 is YFSETQ. Written as DNA, the CDR3 is TGCGCCAGCAGCTTTACAGGGATAGAGACCCAGTACTTC. This translates into CASSFTGIETQYF.

The J gene is TRBJ2-1, the V gene TRBV19; 11 bases align to TRBD2. Germline V gene sequence: CDR1 LNHDA, CDR2 SQIVND (reference sequence). The CDR3 has 20 amino acids. With 5 bases clipped from V and 0 bases from J, the junction kept 15 bases outside the gene matches. Here the CDR3 DNA reads TGTGCCAGTAGTCCCGTGGGACTAGCGGCCTCCGCTCCCTCCTACAATGAGCAGTTCTTC. Protein: CASSPVGLAASAPSYNEQFF.

The chain joins TRBV20-1 to TRBJ2-5; a possible D gene is TRBD1 (5 bases). The ends were cut back, 5 bases at V and 7 bases at J, with 14 bases in the middle. The CDR3 covers 12 residues. CDR1 and CDR2 (germline): DFQATT, SNEGSKA (reference sequence). CDR3 in DNA: TGCAGTGCTCAAGGGGCCTCAGGGACCCAGTACTTC. It encodes CSAQGASGTQYF.

This clonotype was seen a few times. The CDR3 nucleotides are TGTGCCAGCAGTTATAACCCCGTGACAGGGGGCGCGGACACTGAAGCTTTCTTT. This gives the protein CASSYNPVTGGADTEAFF. The V call is TRBV6-5, the J call TRBJ1-1, with 10 bases identical to TRBD1. The V segment lost 3 bases and the J segment 3 bases; nucleotides outside the gene matches: 13. CDR1 and CDR2 (germline): MNHEY, SVGAGI. CDR3 size: 18 residues.

V gene TRBV12-3 or TRBV12-4 combines with J gene TRBJ2-1; 9 bases fit TRBD1. This CDR3 has 15 amino acids. J was trimmed by 3 bases and V by 10 bases; bases with no gene match: 10. CDR3: CATHGAGQGYNEQFF. CDR3 coding DNA: TGTGCCACCCATGGAGCGGGACAGGGCTACAATGAGCAGTTCTTC.

J is TRBJ2-7 and V is TRBV28; possible D gene TRBD2, 5 bases. CDR3 size: 15 residues. Trimming left V 1 base short and J 2 bases short, with 12 bases between. CDR1 and CDR2 (germline): MDHEN, SYDVKM. The chain's CDR3 is CASSLSLDGTYEQYF. The CDR3 DNA reads TGTGCCAGCAGTTTATCCCTGGACGGGACCTACGAGCAGTACTTC. Variable domain in full (rest from reference TRBV28 and TRBJ2-7): DVKVTQSSRYLVKRTGEKVFLECVQDMDHENMFWYRQDPGLGLRLIYFSYDVKMKEKGDIPEGYSVSREKKERFSLILESASTNQTSMYLCASSLSLDGTYEQYFGPGTRLTVT.